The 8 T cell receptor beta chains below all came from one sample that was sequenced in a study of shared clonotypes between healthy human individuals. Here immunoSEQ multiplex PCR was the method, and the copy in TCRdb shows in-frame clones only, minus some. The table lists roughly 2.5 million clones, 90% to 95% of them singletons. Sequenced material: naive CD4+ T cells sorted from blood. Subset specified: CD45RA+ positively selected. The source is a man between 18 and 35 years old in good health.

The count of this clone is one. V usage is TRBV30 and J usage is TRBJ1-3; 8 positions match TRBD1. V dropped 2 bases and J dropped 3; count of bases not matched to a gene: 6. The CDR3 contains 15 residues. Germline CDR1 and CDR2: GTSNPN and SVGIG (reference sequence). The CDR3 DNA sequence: TGTGCCTGGAGTACAACAGGGGGTAATGGAAACACCATATATTTT. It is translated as CAWSTTGGNGNTIYF.

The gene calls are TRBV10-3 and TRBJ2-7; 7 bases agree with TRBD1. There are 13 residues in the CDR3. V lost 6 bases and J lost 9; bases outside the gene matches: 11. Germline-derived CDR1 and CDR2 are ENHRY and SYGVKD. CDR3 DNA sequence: TGTGCCATCAGCCTAGGGACAGACCGTGGGCAGTACTTC. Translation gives CAISLGTDRGQYF.

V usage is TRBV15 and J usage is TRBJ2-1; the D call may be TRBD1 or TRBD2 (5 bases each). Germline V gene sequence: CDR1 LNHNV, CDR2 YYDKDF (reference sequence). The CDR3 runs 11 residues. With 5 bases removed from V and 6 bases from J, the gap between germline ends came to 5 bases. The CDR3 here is CATSGGNEQFF. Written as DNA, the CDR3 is TGTGCCACCAGCGGGGGCAATGAGCAGTTCTTC.

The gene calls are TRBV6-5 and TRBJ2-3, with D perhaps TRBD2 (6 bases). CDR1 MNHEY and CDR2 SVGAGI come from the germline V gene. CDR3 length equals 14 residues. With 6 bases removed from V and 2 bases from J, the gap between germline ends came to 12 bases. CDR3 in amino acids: CASSPGLFTDTQYF. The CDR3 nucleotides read TGTGCCAGCAGCCCGGGACTCTTCACAGATACGCAGTATTTT.

This chain's CDR3 is CASSLTEGITEAFF. The DNA for the CDR3 is TGCGCCAGCAGCCTCACGGAGGGTATAACTGAAGCTTTCTTT. The rearrangement joins TRBV4-3 to TRBJ1-1; no clear D. The CDR3 extends over 14 amino acids. Trimming took 4 bases from V and 5 from J, leaving 14 bases between them. From germline, CDR1 is LGHNA and CDR2 YSLEER.

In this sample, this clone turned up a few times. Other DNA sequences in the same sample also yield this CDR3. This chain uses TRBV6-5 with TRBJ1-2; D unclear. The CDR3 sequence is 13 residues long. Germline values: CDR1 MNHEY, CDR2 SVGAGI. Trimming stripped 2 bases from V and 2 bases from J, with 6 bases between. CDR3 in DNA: TGTGCCAGCAGTTACGGGGAAAACTATGGCTACACCTTC. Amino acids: CASSYGENYGYTF.

The CDR3 DNA is TGTGCCACCACCCCCCCCAGGGGGACTGAAGCTTTCTTT. Translated, it gives CATTPPRGTEAFF. This chain uses TRBV28 with TRBJ1-1; 7 positions agree with TRBD1. CDR3 length: 13 residues. Germline V gene sequence: CDR1 MDHEN, CDR2 SYDVKM. V dropped 10 bases and J dropped 5; count of bases not matched to a gene: 10.

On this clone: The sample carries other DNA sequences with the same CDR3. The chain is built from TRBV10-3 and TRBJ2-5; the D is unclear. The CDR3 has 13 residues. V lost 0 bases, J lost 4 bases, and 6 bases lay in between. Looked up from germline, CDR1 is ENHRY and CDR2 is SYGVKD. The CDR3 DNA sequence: TGTGCCATCAGTGAGTCGATTGTAGAGACCCAGTACTTC. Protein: CAISESIVETQYF.